This entry features one TCR beta chain sequence. Its antigen remains unidentified. Base qualities are not at hand, and no much larger clone is one base apart. The CDR3 runs 13 residues from the cysteine to the phenylalanine. The retained sequence is limited to the CDR3, 39 bases, with the frame set at the first base. V loses 2 bases, J loses 3 bases, and the germline ends lie 8 bases apart. CDR1 and CDR2 were assigned from the germline V gene (reference sequence) as MNHEY and SMNVEV. The immunoSEQ Assay, a bias-controlled multiplex PCR, was used to amplify TCRbeta CDR3 regions from genomic DNA. The authors processed their data as follows. The number of nucleated cells in each sample was estimated by amplification of reference gene primers within the assay. Sequence reads were collapsed and filtered to measure the absolute abundance of every unique TCRbeta CDR3 rearrangement. Productive Simpson clonality was computed per sample as the square root of Simpson's diversity index over productive rearrangements. TCRdb re-hosts the immuneACCESS table, in-frame sequences only. Its copies lack some clones; in the studies checked, an unresolved V gene accounts for under half of them, and the cause for the rest is not known. For V, J and clone size, that table is used; D and trimming come from the DNA. Recorded for this sample are some 200,000 clones; about 85% of them occurred a single time. The top ten constitute 2.9% of the sample.

A second Seattle source provided samples from volunteer blood donors who had recovered from COVID-19. The collaborating institutions used their own protocols to collect whole blood in K2EDTA tubes. Collaborator samples were shipped for TCRbeta analysis as frozen whole blood, isolated PBMCs, or DNA extracted from either sample type. The data were obtained in a study of blood T cell repertoires in COVID-19 (TCRdb year 2020). Context from the whole study: Collaborator samples came from the United States, Italy and Spain and covered acute and convalescent phases of COVID-19. The prospective study material was composed of cDNA or gDNA derived from T cells, B-cell-depleted T cells, or PBMCs. The dataset comprised deeply sampled blood TCRbeta repertoires from subjects exposed to, actively infected with, or recovered from COVID-19. A freely available public database, intended as a resource for researchers studying the immune response to SARS-CoV-2, is where the repertoires were released. The samples were drawn from the first 160 participants of the ongoing ImmuneRACE study and from 1,254 subjects provided by 6 global collaborators. The sample metadata nearly always contained a de-identified subject ID, COVID-19 status, age in years and sex. Where available, HLA class I and class II types were taken from metadata supplied by the sample provider and were not determined by assay-based typing.

Points the paper makes about the study in general: The amount of clinical and demographic metadata varied by source and participant and was provided uncurated.

Here the chain combines TRBV27 and TRBJ2-7; the D gene cannot be named for sure. The receptor was isolated from a man aged 50 to 59 who had recovered from COVID-19. Material: peripheral blood. The DNA sequence reads TGTGCCAGCAGTTTAAATACAGACTACGAGCAGTACTTC. Its protein reads: CASSLNTDYEQYF.